The rows below give T cell receptor beta chains drawn from one sample of a study of beta chain features in type 1 diabetes. TCRdb's copy holds only in-frame clones and misses some; the assay was immunoSEQ multiplex PCR. The sample has about 660,000 clones; around an eighth are singletons. Sequencing was carried out using naive CD4+ T cells from blood. These receptors were collected from a man between 18 and 29 years old with type 1 diabetes. The CDR3 runs from the conserved cysteine through the conserved F or W. The order of the fields is V gene, clone size, J gene, D gene, CDR3 DNA, CDR3 protein. A D gene is named only where the DNA matches it firmly. Clone size is not always given. Where it is, it says once, few, many or a class for expanded clones.

TRBV6-5	few	TRBJ2-1	TRBD1	TGTGCCAGCGGACCCGGGGACAGGGTTGAAGGTGAGCAGTTCTTC	CASGPGDRVEGEQFF
TRBV30	few	TRBJ1-5	.	TGTGCCTGGAGTGTACAGCAGGAACAGCCCCAGCATTTT	CAWSVQQEQPQHF
TRBV29-1	few	TRBJ2-1	.	TGCAGCGTTGTGTTGCTGGCTAGCCGTCGCTCCTACAATGAGCAGTTCTTC	CSVVLLASRRSYNEQFF
TRBV27	.	TRBJ2-5	.	TGTGCCAGCAGTTTATTGGGGGTCGGGACAAACCAAGAGACCCAGTACTTC	CASSLLGVGTNQETQYF
TRBV4-2	.	TRBJ2-1	TRBD2	TGTGCCAGCAGCCGGGGACTAGCGGCCCTCGATGAGCAGTTCTTC	CASSRGLAALDEQFF
TRBV6-6	.	TRBJ2-7	.	TGTGCCAGCAGTAGCAGAGCCACCGAGCAGTACTTC	CASSSRATEQYF
TRBV2	few	TRBJ2-7	.	TGTGCCAGCACCGACAGGAAAGAATCCTACGAGCAGTACTTC	CASTDRKESYEQYF
TRBV5-4	.	TRBJ2-7	.	TGTGCCAGCAGCCGGGACACCGGCCTTTCCTACGAGCAGTACTTC	CASSRDTGLSYEQYF
TRBV7-9	few	TRBJ1-3	.	TGTGCCAGCCCACTCGGGAACAGCTCTGGAAACACCATATATTTT	CASPLGNSSGNTIYF
TRBV20-1	few	TRBJ2-3	.	TGCAGTGCAAGTAGCACAGATACGCAGTATTTT	CSASSTDTQYF
TRBV29-1	few	TRBJ2-1	TRBD2	TGCAGCACCTTAGCGGGAATTCGCCACAATGAGCAGTTCTTC	CSTLAGIRHNEQFF
TRBV29-1	few	TRBJ1-1	.	TGCAGCGTTGCCGTGAATGACTTGAACACTGAAGCTTTCTTT	CSVAVNDLNTEAFF
TRBV19	.	TRBJ2-7	TRBD2	TGTGCCAGTAGTCCGGGACTAGCGGTGAGCGAGCAGTACTTC	CASSPGLAVSEQYF
TRBV27	once	TRBJ1-5	TRBD1	TGTGCCAGCAGTCTTACAGGGACAGGGAGACAGCCCCAGCATTTT	CASSLTGTGRQPQHF
TRBV9	.	TRBJ1-1	.	TGTGCCAGCAGCCGACACCAACTGAACACTGAAGCTTTCTTT	CASSRHQLNTEAFF
TRBV29-1	few	TRBJ1-3	.	TGCAGCATCACCACCCAGAGAAGCTCTGGAAACACCATATATTTT	CSITTQRSSGNTIYF
TRBV25-1	.	TRBJ2-7	TRBD1	TGTGCCAGCAGTGCCGGACAGGGGCTCTTGTTGTACGAGCAGTACTTC	CASSAGQGLLLYEQYF
TRBV15	once	TRBJ1-2	.	TGTGCCACCAGCAGAGAGACGTCGGGGTTTGGCTACACCTTC	CATSRETSGFGYTF
TRBV15	.	TRBJ1-3	.	TGTGCCACCAGCAGAGAGAAAGGCTCTGGAAACACCATATATTTT	CATSREKGSGNTIYF
TRBV6-1	.	TRBJ2-7	TRBD1	TGTGCCAGCAGTGATTTAAGACAGGGGAGATACGAGCAGTACTTC	CASSDLRQGRYEQYF
TRBV29-1	few	TRBJ2-7	.	TGCAGCCTCTGGACCAACGGGGAGCAGTACTTC	CSLWTNGEQYF
TRBV5-4	few	TRBJ2-3	.	TGTGCCAGCAGCTTGGGGCCCTCCCTCACAGATACGCAGTATTTT	CASSLGPSLTDTQYF
TRBV7-9	.	TRBJ2-1	.	TGTGCCAGCAGCTTAATGGTCACCTACAATGAGCAGTTCTTC	CASSLMVTYNEQFF
TRBV27	.	TRBJ2-5	TRBD1	TGTGCCAGCAGACCTCGCGGGACAGGGGCTGTGGAGACCCAGTACTTC	CASRPRGTGAVETQYF
TRBV18	.	TRBJ1-5	.	TGTGCCAGCTCACCCAGACTCACCGGGGGGCAGCCCCAGCATTTT	CASSPRLTGGQPQHF
TRBV2	few	TRBJ1-6	.	TGTGCCAGCAGTCTGAGGGGGGGGACCACACCCCTCCACTTT	CASSLRGGTTPLHF
TRBV5-1	.	TRBJ2-6	.	TGCGCCAGCAGCTTTTCGGGGTTAGCGGATGGGGCCAACGTCCTGACTTTC	CASSFSGLADGANVLTF
TRBV6-1	few	TRBJ2-7	TRBD1	TGTGCCAGCAGTGAACAAGGGACAGGGGGCGTCTGCGGCTTC	CASSEQGTGGVCGF
TRBV15	.	TRBJ2-1	.	TGTGCCACCAAGGGCCCTACCTTCGTGGAGCAGTTCTTC	CATKGPTFVEQFF
TRBV7-8	.	TRBJ1-2	.	TGTGCCAGCAGCTTAGCGCAACCCCCTAGAGTATATGGCTACACCTTC	CASSLAQPPRVYGYTF
TRBV10-3	few	TRBJ1-2	TRBD1	TGTGCCATCAGGGGACAGGTTGGCTACACCTTC	CAIRGQVGYTF
TRBV29-1	few	TRBJ1-1	.	TGCAGCGTTGAAGGGCTCTCGGTTAGGGAACCTAAGCGGGCTTTCTTT	CSVEGLSVREPKRAFF
TRBV6-5	few	TRBJ2-7	.	TGTGCCAGCAGTTACCTTGGACAGCCGGGTGTCTACGAGCAGTACTTC	CASSYLGQPGVYEQYF
TRBV7-2	few	TRBJ1-5	.	TGTGCCAGCAGCTCCCTACGAAGGGATCAGCCCCAGCATTTT	CASSSLRRDQPQHF
TRBV5-4	few	TRBJ1-3	.	TGTGCCAGCAGCTTCGGGGCGGGACCTGGAAACACCATATATTTT	CASSFGAGPGNTIYF
TRBV6-5	few	TRBJ2-5	.	TGTGCCAGCAGTGTCGCGGTTTTCCAAGAGACCCAGTACTTC	CASSVAVFQETQYF
TRBV7-2	few	TRBJ1-5	.	TGTGCCAGCAGCTTAGGAGGGGGAATGGGCAATCAGCCCCAGCATTTT	CASSLGGGMGNQPQHF
TRBV14	few	TRBJ2-5	.	TGTGCCAGCAGCCGAGAATTGGGGACTGAGACCCAGTACTTC	CASSRELGTETQYF
TRBV6-1	.	TRBJ2-7	.	TGTGCCAGCAGTGAATCGCCAATTCTACAGGGAAGATTGGGCGAGCAGTACTTC	CASSESPILQGRLGEQYF
TRBV4-2	.	TRBJ2-7	TRBD2	TGTGCCAGCAGCCAAGTCACTAGCGGACCTTCCTACGAGCAGTACTTC	CASSQVTSGPSYEQYF
TRBV25-1	few	TRBJ1-1	.	TGTGCCAGCAGTGAAGTCGACACTGAAGCTTTCTTT	CASSEVDTEAFF
TRBV5-1	.	TRBJ2-3	.	TGCGCCAGCAGCTTAAGGCCGAGCCTAACAGATACGCAGTATTTT	CASSLRPSLTDTQYF